This T cell receptor (beta chain) was documented in a study of shared clonotypes between healthy human individuals. Assay: immunoSEQ multiplex PCR; the TCRdb copy retains only in-frame clones and omits some. Among about 700,000 clones, about 90% were seen once, and the ten largest hold approximately 25%. This CDR3 comprises 14 residues. Per germline, CDR1 MNHEY and CDR2 SMNVEV (reference sequence). The ends were cut back, 3 bases at V and 4 bases at J, with 10 bases in the middle. Naive CD8 cells comprised CD45RO-negative, CCR7-positively selected cells, excluding terminally differentiated effector memory CD45RA+ cells.

This receptor was identified in a young man in good health. Material: naive CD8+ T cells sorted from blood. V usage is TRBV27 and J usage is TRBJ2-1, with D tentatively TRBD1 (6 bases). The CDR3 region is CASSFRTEYNEQFF. The CDR3 coding sequence is TGTGCCAGCAGTTTTCGGACAGAATACAATGAGCAGTTCTTC.